A selection of T cell receptor beta chains follows, all from one sample in a study of blood T cell repertoires in COVID-19. Sequencing used immunoSEQ multiplex PCR; TCRdb keeps in-frame clones, though not all of them. Among 350,000 or so clones listed, more than 85% were seen once. The sequenced sample consisted of PBMCs or T cells enriched from blood (not recorded which). The receptors shown here come from a woman aged 25 to 39 who had recovered from COVID-19. Each CDR3 is given with its conserved first and last residue. D genes are given only for firm matches. The size field is filled for only some rows; it gives once, few, many or a size class.

v_gene	j_gene	d_gene	abundance	CDR3nt	CDR3aa
TRBV6-5	TRBJ1-1	-	-	TGTGCCAGCAGTTACGAGCCACAGGGCACTGAAGCTTTCTTT	CASSYEPQGTEAFF
TRBV10-2	TRBJ2-1	TRBD2	-	TGCGCCAGCAGTGGACTAGCTAGGGAGCAGTTCTTC	CASSGLAREQFF
TRBV7-2	TRBJ2-7	-	-	TGTGCCAGCAGCTTCCTGCAGGGGATTATCCACGAGCAGTACTTC	CASSFLQGIIHEQYF
TRBV2	TRBJ2-5	-	-	TGTGCCAGCATGGCCCTTCAAGAGACCCAGTACTTC	CASMALQETQYF
TRBV9	TRBJ2-7	-	-	TGTGCCAGCAGCGTAGAGGCTAGCTACTACGAGCAGTACTTC	CASSVEASYYEQYF
TRBV15	TRBJ1-4	-	-	TGTGCCACCAGCAGACAGCGCTCCAATGAAAAACTGTTTTTT	CATSRQRSNEKLFF
TRBV24-1	TRBJ2-1	-	-	TGTGCCACCAACCCCGGAGGCCTTTTTGATGAGCAGTTCTTC	CATNPGGLFDEQFF
TRBV28	TRBJ2-2	TRBD2	-	TGTGCCACCCGCTCGGGGGGCGGGGAGCTGTTTTTT	CATRSGGGELFF
TRBV4-1	TRBJ2-7	-	-	TGCGCCAGCAGCCAAGGCGCGGGCTCGCCCCACGAGCAGTACTTC	CASSQGAGSPHEQYF
TRBV11-1	TRBJ1-1	TRBD1	-	TGTGCCAGCAGCTTAGGACCGGGACAGGGGACCACTGAAGCTTTCTTT	CASSLGPGQGTTEAFF
TRBV5-6	TRBJ2-2	TRBD2	-	TGTGCCAGCAGCTTTTTGGGACTAGTCAATGCCGGGGAGCTGTTTTTT	CASSFLGLVNAGELFF
TRBV11-3	TRBJ2-2	TRBD1	once	TGTGCCAGCCGGGACAGTTTCGACACCGGGGAGCTGTTTTTT	CASRDSFDTGELFF
TRBV27	TRBJ1-2	-	-	TGTGCCAGCGGAAGACTTGGGGGGGCTAACTATGGCTACACCTTC	CASGRLGGANYGYTF
TRBV12-3/TRBV12-4	TRBJ1-2	-	-	TGTGCCAGCAACTTAAACTATGGCTACACCTTC	CASNLNYGYTF
TRBV28	TRBJ2-7	-	-	TGTGCCAGCAGTTTTGCAGGGGTTGGGAACTACGAGCAGTACTTC	CASSFAGVGNYEQYF
TRBV5-1	TRBJ2-5	-	-	TGCGCCAGCAGCTTTTCGGGACACATGTACCAAGAGACCCAGTACTTC	CASSFSGHMYQETQYF
TRBV12-3/TRBV12-4	TRBJ1-1	-	-	TGTGCCAGCAGTTTTCTCGTGAACACTGAAGCTTTCTTT	CASSFLVNTEAFF
TRBV28	TRBJ1-5	-	once	TGTGCCAGCACCTGGACAGTTGCGGCCAATCAGCCCCAGCATTTT	CASTWTVAANQPQHF
TRBV9	TRBJ2-3	TRBD2	-	TGTGCCAGCAGCGTAGGTGTTAGCGGACTAGGCACAGATACGCAGTATTTT	CASSVGVSGLGTDTQYF
TRBV28	TRBJ2-1	TRBD1	-	TGTGCCAGCAGTACCCTACAGGGGATTGGGCATGAGCAGTTCTTC	CASSTLQGIGHEQFF
TRBV7-2	TRBJ2-7	TRBD2	-	TGTGCCAGCAGCCAGACTAGCGCGCTCTACGAGCAGTACTTC	CASSQTSALYEQYF
TRBV7-9	TRBJ1-1	TRBD1	-	TGTGCCAGCAGCTTAGGGGGGACAGAAAGACACACTGAAGCTTTCTTT	CASSLGGTERHTEAFF
TRBV28	TRBJ1-2	-	once	TGTGCCAGCAGTTTAAGCGCTGCCCAGGGTAAGGGCTACACCTTC	CASSLSAAQGKGYTF
TRBV29-1	TRBJ1-2	-	-	TGCAGCGTGACCCAGGGCCACTATGGCTACACCTTC	CSVTQGHYGYTF
TRBV19	TRBJ2-1	-	-	TGTGCCAGTAGTATCAGGGGTTCCCCTCACAATGAGCAGTTCTTC	CASSIRGSPHNEQFF
TRBV28	TRBJ1-2	-	-	TGTGCCAGCAGGACAGAGAGTGGCTACACCTTC	CASRTESGYTF
TRBV18	TRBJ2-7	TRBD1	-	TGTGCCAGCTCACCCGGGACAGGGGCCTACGAGCAGTACTTC	CASSPGTGAYEQYF
TRBV30	TRBJ1-2	-	-	TGTGCCTGTATTGGTTACTGGGGCTACACCTTC	CACIGYWGYTF
TRBV6-5	TRBJ1-6	-	-	TGTGCCAGCAGTCCCCAGGGTGATGGTTCACCCCTCCACTTT	CASSPQGDGSPLHF
TRBV3-1/TRBV3-2	TRBJ2-7	-	-	TGTGCCAGCAGCCCTTACAGCGGAGGCTACGAGCAGTACTTC	CASSPYSGGYEQYF
TRBV13	TRBJ1-2	-	-	TGTGCCAGCAGCACCCCCGAGACAGGTGACTATGGCTACACCTTC	CASSTPETGDYGYTF
TRBV12-3/TRBV12-4	TRBJ1-5	-	-	TGTGCCAGCAGTTTTAACAGGCCTCAGCCCCAGCATTTT	CASSFNRPQPQHF
TRBV4-1	TRBJ1-1	-	-	TGCGCCAGCAGCCAAGACGGCACAGCAGTGAACACTGAAGCTTTCTTT	CASSQDGTAVNTEAFF
TRBV6-5	TRBJ2-1	TRBD2	-	TGTGCCAGCAGTTACTCGATTACTAGCGGGTACAATGAGCAGTTCTTC	CASSYSITSGYNEQFF
TRBV3-1/TRBV3-2	TRBJ1-2	-	-	TGTGCCAGCAGCCCAGGGGCAGGAGCTAACTATGGCTACACCTTC	CASSPGAGANYGYTF
TRBV10-3	TRBJ1-1	TRBD1	-	TGTGCCATCAGTGAGTCAGGGGGCCAGAACACTGAAGCTTTCTTT	CAISESGGQNTEAFF
TRBV4-1	TRBJ2-7	-	-	TGCGCCAGCAGCCAGCAGTCGGGGAGCGCCGAGCAGTACTTC	CASSQQSGSAEQYF
TRBV7-2	TRBJ1-2	TRBD1	-	TGTGCCAGCACCGGACAGGGAGGGGACTATGGCTACACCTTC	CASTGQGGDYGYTF
TRBV18	TRBJ2-3	-	-	TGTGCCAGCTCACTTGGACAGCCAGATACGCAGTATTTT	CASSLGQPDTQYF
TRBV15	TRBJ2-1	TRBD1	once	TGTGCCACCAGCCCGGGACAGGACCACATCGATGAGCAGTTCTTC	CATSPGQDHIDEQFF
TRBV4-1	TRBJ1-6	-	-	TGCGCCAGCAGCCAAGATAGCAGGGAGGATTCACCCCTCCACTTT	CASSQDSREDSPLHF
TRBV24-1	TRBJ2-2	TRBD1	-	TGTGCCACCAGTGACCCGGACAGGGTGGCCGGGGAGCTGTTTTTT	CATSDPDRVAGELFF